This T cell receptor beta chain derives from a study of early T cells in non-severe SARS-CoV-2 infection. TCRdb reanalysed the 5' RACE reads using MiXCR and keeps one entry per CDR3 protein. The table lists 56,000 or so distinct CDR3 sequences, roughly a tenth of them singletons. Broader study findings: CD4 and private specificities were missed by VDJdb matching, which favored anti-spike CD8 responses.

This clonotype was detected only a few times. The antigen is unknown. Germline assignment: CDR1 SGDLS and CDR2 YYNGEE. V was shortened by 4 bases and J by 0 bases, with 11 bases between the two germline ends. The CDR3 totals 15 residues. The gene calls are TRBV9 and TRBJ1-3; D call uncertain. The sample consisted of whole blood. This sequence was found in an adult who was a healthcare worker with PCR-confirmed SARS-CoV-2 infection or an uninfected control (not recorded which). CDR3 protein: CASSPDASSGNTIYF. CDR3 bases: TGTGCCAGCAGCCCCGACGCCAGCTCTGGAAACACCATATATTTT.